The T cell receptor (beta chain) under discussion was sequenced for a study of T-cell memory formation after mild COVID-19. Study background: The two donors had largely donor-specific TCR clusters. Study-wide results and limits: Memory cells collected pre-infection included some clones that later responded, suggesting cross-reactive memory joined. Researchers could not confirm that second-wave clones peaking on day 37 targeted SARS-CoV-2.

In regard to this clonotype: Its specificity is not known.

Germline values: CDR1 MNHEY, CDR2 SVGEGT. The CDR3 extends over 15 amino acids. V lost 4 bases, J lost 4 bases, and 13 bases lay in between. TCRdb called the 5' RACE reads again in MiXCR, with one record for every CDR3 protein. The sample lists under 450,000 distinct CDR3 sequences; under 25% were seen once. The chain has TRBV6-2 or TRBV6-3 and TRBJ2-2, with TRBD2 as a possible D gene (6 bases). Sequenced: PBMCs or a T cell subset sorted from them (not recorded which). This receptor was taken from a man aged 18 to 30 who had mild COVID-19 (a few samples of this study predate the infection). Cell type and time point are not known. This chain's CDR3 is CASSFSRLVTGELFF. The CDR3 DNA sequence: TGTGCCAGCAGTTTTTCAAGACTAGTCACCGGGGAGCTGTTTTTT.